Listed below are T cell receptor beta chains from one sample, sequenced in a study of blood T cell repertoires in COVID-19. Only in-frame clones appear in the TCRdb table, and some are missing; sequencing was by immunoSEQ multiplex PCR. The sample shows more than 75,000 clones, 65% to 90% of them seen only once. The sample consisted of peripheral blood. These receptors came from a woman of 80 years or more with active or convalescent COVID-19. The CDR3 runs from the conserved cysteine through the conserved F or W. Fields, in order: J gene, clone size, D gene, V gene, CDR3 protein, CDR3 DNA. The D gene is left open where the match is weak. Size values are once, few and many counts, or a class for expanded clones, and some rows have none.

J gene: TRBJ1-2; clone size: -; D gene: TRBD1; V gene: TRBV7-2; CDR3 protein: CASSFGTGVVANYGYTF; CDR3 DNA: TGTGCCAGCAGCTTTGGGACAGGGGTCGTAGCTAACTATGGCTACACCTTC
J gene: TRBJ2-5; clone size: -; D gene: -; V gene: TRBV10-3; CDR3 protein: CAISDGPGETQYF; CDR3 DNA: TGTGCCATCAGTGATGGCCCGGGAGAGACCCAGTACTTC
J gene: TRBJ1-5; clone size: -; D gene: -; V gene: TRBV5-1; CDR3 protein: CASSGAPGQPQHF; CDR3 DNA: TGCGCCAGCAGTGGGGCCCCCGGTCAGCCCCAGCATTTT
J gene: TRBJ1-2; clone size: once; D gene: TRBD1; V gene: TRBV6-5; CDR3 protein: CASRSRPGQGHGYTF; CDR3 DNA: TGTGCCAGCAGGAGTCGCCCGGGACAGGGGCATGGCTACACCTTC
J gene: TRBJ2-3; clone size: -; D gene: TRBD2; V gene: TRBV6-5; CDR3 protein: CASRITSGSTDTQYF; CDR3 DNA: TGTGCCAGCAGGATAACTAGCGGGAGCACAGATACGCAGTATTTT
J gene: TRBJ1-2; clone size: -; D gene: -; V gene: TRBV10-3; CDR3 protein: CAISESLISDTLDSYGYTF; CDR3 DNA: TGTGCCATCAGTGAGTCTTTAATCTCGGACACATTGGACAGCTATGGCTACACCTTC
J gene: TRBJ1-2; clone size: -; D gene: -; V gene: TRBV10-3; CDR3 protein: CAISGQVTANYGYTF; CDR3 DNA: TGTGCCATCAGTGGACAGGTAACAGCTAACTATGGCTACACCTTC
J gene: TRBJ1-2; clone size: once; D gene: TRBD1; V gene: TRBV10-3; CDR3 protein: CAITRGQGDGYTF; CDR3 DNA: TGTGCCATCACTCGGGGACAGGGGGATGGCTACACCTTC
J gene: TRBJ2-3; clone size: once; D gene: -; V gene: TRBV7-3; CDR3 protein: CASSPPATGATDTQYF; CDR3 DNA: TGTGCCAGCAGCCCCCCTGCGACGGGAGCGACAGATACGCAGTATTTT
J gene: TRBJ1-3; clone size: -; D gene: -; V gene: TRBV1; CDR3 protein: CTSSQAAGENTIYF; CDR3 DNA: TGCACCAGCAGCCAAGCAGCGGGGGAGAACACCATATATTTT
J gene: TRBJ2-7; clone size: few; D gene: -; V gene: TRBV7-2; CDR3 protein: CASSGLVAYEQYF; CDR3 DNA: TGTGCCAGCAGCGGTCTAGTTGCCTACGAGCAGTACTTC
J gene: TRBJ1-2; clone size: -; D gene: TRBD1; V gene: TRBV14; CDR3 protein: CASSATQGYGYTF; CDR3 DNA: TGTGCCAGCAGCGCAACACAGGGGTATGGCTACACCTTC
J gene: TRBJ1-5; clone size: few; D gene: -; V gene: TRBV19; CDR3 protein: CASQTQEGNQPQHF; CDR3 DNA: TGTGCCAGCCAAACTCAGGAGGGCAATCAGCCCCAGCATTTT
J gene: TRBJ1-5; clone size: once; D gene: TRBD1; V gene: TRBV2; CDR3 protein: CASSRDSPLNQPQHF; CDR3 DNA: TGTGCCAGCAGCCGGGACAGCCCCCTCAATCAGCCCCAGCATTTT
J gene: TRBJ1-2; clone size: -; D gene: -; V gene: TRBV7-9; CDR3 protein: CASSLAGDYGYTF; CDR3 DNA: TGTGCCAGCAGCTTAGCAGGGGACTATGGCTACACCTTC
J gene: TRBJ2-3; clone size: -; D gene: TRBD2; V gene: TRBV5-1; CDR3 protein: CASTSLAGAADTQYF; CDR3 DNA: TGCGCCAGCACTTCACTAGCGGGAGCTGCAGATACGCAGTATTTT
J gene: TRBJ1-2; clone size: -; D gene: -; V gene: TRBV4-2; CDR3 protein: CASSQAYGYTF; CDR3 DNA: TGTGCCAGCAGCCAAGCGTATGGCTACACCTTC
J gene: TRBJ2-5; clone size: -; D gene: -; V gene: TRBV19; CDR3 protein: CASRGQETQYF; CDR3 DNA: TGTGCCAGCCGGGGCCAAGAGACCCAGTACTTC
J gene: TRBJ1-2; clone size: -; D gene: TRBD1; V gene: TRBV11-2; CDR3 protein: CASSYGQGVEGYTF; CDR3 DNA: TGTGCCAGCAGCTATGGACAGGGGGTTGAGGGCTACACCTTC
J gene: TRBJ2-4; clone size: -; D gene: -; V gene: TRBV23-1; CDR3 protein: CASSQLWSKASGELAKNIQYF; CDR3 DNA: TGCGCCAGCAGTCAACTATGGTCGAAGGCCTCTGGAGAGCTAGCCAAAAACATTCAGTACTTC
J gene: TRBJ2-2; clone size: -; D gene: TRBD1; V gene: TRBV7-6; CDR3 protein: CASSYRDSSTGELFF; CDR3 DNA: TGTGCCAGCAGTTACCGGGACAGCTCCACCGGGGAGCTGTTTTTT
J gene: TRBJ1-2; clone size: -; D gene: TRBD1; V gene: TRBV6-5; CDR3 protein: CASSHNRDSYGYTF; CDR3 DNA: TGTGCCAGCAGTCACAACCGGGACAGCTATGGCTACACCTTC
J gene: TRBJ2-2; clone size: -; D gene: TRBD1; V gene: TRBV29-1; CDR3 protein: CSVKRGTGNTGELFF; CDR3 DNA: TGCAGCGTAAAGAGGGGGACAGGTAACACCGGGGAGCTGTTTTTT
J gene: TRBJ1-3; clone size: -; D gene: TRBD1; V gene: TRBV7-2; CDR3 protein: CASSSQGQNTIYF; CDR3 DNA: TGTGCCAGCAGCTCACAGGGGCAGAACACCATATATTTT
J gene: TRBJ1-2; clone size: -; D gene: TRBD1; V gene: TRBV19; CDR3 protein: CASTLTGKESWDYGYTF; CDR3 DNA: TGTGCCAGTACCCTGACAGGGAAGGAGTCATGGGACTATGGCTACACCTTC
J gene: TRBJ1-1; clone size: -; D gene: -; V gene: TRBV5-1; CDR3 protein: CASSSVGQNTEAFF; CDR3 DNA: TGCGCCAGCAGCTCTGTTGGGCAGAACACTGAAGCTTTCTTT
J gene: TRBJ2-1; clone size: -; D gene: -; V gene: TRBV15; CDR3 protein: CATSRDRGPYNEQFF; CDR3 DNA: TGTGCCACCAGCAGAGACAGGGGACCCTACAATGAGCAGTTCTTC
J gene: TRBJ1-1; clone size: -; D gene: -; V gene: TRBV18; CDR3 protein: CASSREENTEAFF; CDR3 DNA: TGTGCCAGCTCACGGGAGGAAAACACTGAAGCTTTCTTT
J gene: TRBJ1-1; clone size: -; D gene: TRBD1; V gene: TRBV6-2/TRBV6-3; CDR3 protein: CASSYLTGTGFRNTEAFF; CDR3 DNA: TGTGCCAGCAGTTACTTGACCGGGACAGGGTTCCGGAACACTGAAGCTTTCTTT
J gene: TRBJ1-1; clone size: -; D gene: -; V gene: TRBV29-1; CDR3 protein: CSVVETHTEAFF; CDR3 DNA: TGCAGCGTTGTGGAGACCCACACTGAAGCTTTCTTT
J gene: TRBJ1-2; clone size: -; D gene: -; V gene: TRBV6-5; CDR3 protein: CASSIVEDYGYTF; CDR3 DNA: TGTGCCAGCAGCATCGTAGAGGACTATGGCTACACCTTC
J gene: TRBJ2-3; clone size: -; D gene: -; V gene: TRBV30; CDR3 protein: CAWTGQNTDTQYF; CDR3 DNA: TGTGCCTGGACGGGACAAAACACAGATACGCAGTATTTT
J gene: TRBJ1-3; clone size: once; D gene: -; V gene: TRBV6-5; CDR3 protein: CASSPGGDTIYF; CDR3 DNA: TGTGCCAGCAGTCCCGGGGGGGACACCATATATTTT
J gene: TRBJ2-1; clone size: -; D gene: TRBD2; V gene: TRBV24-1; CDR3 protein: CATSDSTSGGPGKQFF; CDR3 DNA: TGTGCCACCAGTGATTCGACTAGCGGGGGGCCAGGGAAGCAGTTCTTC
J gene: TRBJ1-2; clone size: -; D gene: -; V gene: TRBV28; CDR3 protein: CASSLGSTNYGYTF; CDR3 DNA: TGTGCCAGCAGTTTAGGGAGTACTAACTATGGCTACACCTTC
J gene: TRBJ1-2; clone size: -; D gene: TRBD1; V gene: TRBV14; CDR3 protein: CASRRDRGEGYTF; CDR3 DNA: TGTGCCAGTCGGCGTGACAGGGGTGAGGGCTACACCTTC
J gene: TRBJ2-3; clone size: -; D gene: -; V gene: TRBV10-3; CDR3 protein: CAISVEGADTQYF; CDR3 DNA: TGTGCCATCAGTGTGGAAGGGGCAGATACGCAGTATTTT
J gene: TRBJ2-3; clone size: -; D gene: TRBD2; V gene: TRBV10-3; CDR3 protein: CAISEAGRITDTQYF; CDR3 DNA: TGTGCCATCAGTGAAGCGGGAAGAATCACAGATACGCAGTATTTT
J gene: TRBJ2-7; clone size: -; D gene: TRBD2; V gene: TRBV5-1; CDR3 protein: CASSFSSTSGIPLYEQYF; CDR3 DNA: TGCGCCAGCAGCTTTAGTAGTACTAGCGGGATTCCCCTCTACGAGCAGTACTTC
J gene: TRBJ2-3; clone size: -; D gene: TRBD2; V gene: TRBV19; CDR3 protein: CASSARTGLAGRRTDTQYF; CDR3 DNA: TGTGCCAGTAGTGCCCGCACGGGACTAGCGGGGAGACGCACAGATACGCAGTATTTT
J gene: TRBJ1-1; clone size: few; D gene: -; V gene: TRBV6-5; CDR3 protein: CASSYGGFKGTEAFF; CDR3 DNA: TGTGCCAGCAGTTACGGAGGATTCAAGGGCACTGAAGCTTTCTTT
J gene: TRBJ1-1; clone size: -; D gene: -; V gene: TRBV11-1; CDR3 protein: CASRWTVQGSNTEAFF; CDR3 DNA: TGTGCCAGCCGATGGACAGTCCAAGGTTCGAACACTGAAGCTTTCTTT
J gene: TRBJ1-1; clone size: -; D gene: TRBD1; V gene: TRBV28; CDR3 protein: CASSSPEAWDSATDTEAFF; CDR3 DNA: TGTGCCAGCAGTTCCCCTGAAGCGTGGGACAGCGCTACGGACACTGAAGCTTTCTTT
J gene: TRBJ1-2; clone size: -; D gene: TRBD1; V gene: TRBV29-1; CDR3 protein: CSVEVRTGVYYGYTF; CDR3 DNA: TGCAGCGTTGAAGTTCGGACAGGGGTTTACTATGGCTACACCTTC
J gene: TRBJ1-2; clone size: few; D gene: -; V gene: TRBV2; CDR3 protein: CASSERQNYGYTF; CDR3 DNA: TGTGCCAGCAGTGAGAGGCAGAACTATGGCTACACCTTC
J gene: TRBJ2-7; clone size: -; D gene: TRBD1; V gene: TRBV6-6; CDR3 protein: CASRTGTGTYEQYF; CDR3 DNA: TGTGCCAGCAGGACCGGGACAGGGACCTACGAGCAGTACTTC
J gene: TRBJ2-4; clone size: -; D gene: -; V gene: TRBV2; CDR3 protein: CASSVDEAIAKNIQYF; CDR3 DNA: TGTGCCAGCAGTGTAGATGAGGCAATAGCCAAAAACATTCAGTACTTC
J gene: TRBJ2-3; clone size: few; D gene: TRBD2; V gene: TRBV6-1; CDR3 protein: CASSEARFTSGRTDTQYF; CDR3 DNA: TGTGCCAGCAGTGAAGCTCGTTTTACTAGCGGTCGCACAGATACGCAGTATTTT
J gene: TRBJ1-1; clone size: -; D gene: -; V gene: TRBV20-1; CDR3 protein: CSYTRDKAFF; CDR3 DNA: TGCAGCTACACCCGAGACAAAGCTTTCTTT
J gene: TRBJ1-2; clone size: -; D gene: TRBD1; V gene: TRBV19; CDR3 protein: CASSMVGTGVLNPYGYTF; CDR3 DNA: TGTGCCAGTAGTATGGTTGGGACAGGGGTCCTGAACCCCTATGGCTACACCTTC
J gene: TRBJ2-2; clone size: -; D gene: TRBD1; V gene: TRBV11-3; CDR3 protein: CASSPLGQGGTGELFF; CDR3 DNA: TGTGCCAGCAGCCCCCTAGGACAGGGTGGGACCGGGGAGCTGTTTTTT
J gene: TRBJ2-7; clone size: medium-sized; D gene: TRBD1; V gene: TRBV7-3; CDR3 protein: CASTGTGGYEQYF; CDR3 DNA: TGTGCCAGCACCGGGACAGGGGGATACGAGCAGTACTTC
J gene: TRBJ1-4; clone size: -; D gene: -; V gene: TRBV9; CDR3 protein: CASSKGQSSDPVFF; CDR3 DNA: TGTGCCAGCAGCAAAGGACAGAGTTCCGACCCCGTGTTTTTT
J gene: TRBJ2-1; clone size: -; D gene: TRBD2; V gene: TRBV7-2; CDR3 protein: CASSLAGGRRGEQFF; CDR3 DNA: TGTGCCAGCAGCCTAGCGGGGGGGCGACGGGGTGAGCAGTTCTTC
J gene: TRBJ1-1; clone size: -; D gene: TRBD1; V gene: TRBV29-1; CDR3 protein: CSVTTGATEAFF; CDR3 DNA: TGCAGCGTTACGACAGGGGCCACTGAAGCTTTCTTT
J gene: TRBJ2-1; clone size: -; D gene: TRBD2; V gene: TRBV11-3; CDR3 protein: CASSPPTSGRSNEQFF; CDR3 DNA: TGTGCCAGCAGCCCCCCGACTAGCGGGAGAAGCAATGAGCAGTTCTTC
J gene: TRBJ2-3; clone size: once; D gene: -; V gene: TRBV3-1/TRBV3-2; CDR3 protein: CASSPPEESGTDTQYF; CDR3 DNA: TGTGCCAGCAGCCCACCTGAGGAGAGTGGAACAGATACGCAGTATTTT
J gene: TRBJ1-4; clone size: -; D gene: -; V gene: TRBV28; CDR3 protein: CASRAGVEKLFF; CDR3 DNA: TGTGCCAGCAGGGCGGGGGTTGAAAAACTGTTTTTT
J gene: TRBJ1-2; clone size: -; D gene: -; V gene: TRBV30; CDR3 protein: CAWELTGFDGYTF; CDR3 DNA: TGTGCCTGGGAATTAACAGGGTTCGATGGCTACACCTTC
J gene: TRBJ2-7; clone size: -; D gene: TRBD1; V gene: TRBV6-1; CDR3 protein: CASSEAGQVNSEQYF; CDR3 DNA: TGTGCCAGCAGTGAAGCGGGACAGGTTAACAGCGAGCAGTACTTC